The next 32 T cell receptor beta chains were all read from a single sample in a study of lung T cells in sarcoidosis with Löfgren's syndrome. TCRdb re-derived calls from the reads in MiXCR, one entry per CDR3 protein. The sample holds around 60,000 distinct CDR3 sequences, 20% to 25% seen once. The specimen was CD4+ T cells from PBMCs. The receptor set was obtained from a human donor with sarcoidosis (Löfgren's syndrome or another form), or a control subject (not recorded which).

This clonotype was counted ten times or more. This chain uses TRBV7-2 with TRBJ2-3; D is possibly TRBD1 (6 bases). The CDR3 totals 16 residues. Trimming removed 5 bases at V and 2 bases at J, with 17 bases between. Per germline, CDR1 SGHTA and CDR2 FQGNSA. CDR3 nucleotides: TGTGCCAGCAGCCTTACCGGGACATATAACACAGATACGCAGTATTTT. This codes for CASSLTGTYNTDTQYF. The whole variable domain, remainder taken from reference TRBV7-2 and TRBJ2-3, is GAGVSQSPSNKVTEKGKDVELRCDPISGHTALYWYRQSLGQGLEFLIYFQGNSAPDKSGLPSDRFSAERTGGSVSTLTIQRTQQEDSAVYLCASSLTGTYNTDTQYFGPGTRLTVL.

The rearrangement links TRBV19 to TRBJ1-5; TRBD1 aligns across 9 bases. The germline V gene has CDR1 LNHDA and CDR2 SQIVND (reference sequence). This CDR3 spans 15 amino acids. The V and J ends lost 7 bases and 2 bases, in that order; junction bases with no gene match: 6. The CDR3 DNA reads TGTGCCAGTAACCCGGACAGGGGACGCAATCAGCCCCAGCATTTT. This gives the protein CASNPDRGRNQPQHF.

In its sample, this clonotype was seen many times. The CDR3 is CSAGGGTGGGYTF. Written as DNA, the CDR3 is TGCAGTGCGGGGGGGGGGACAGGAGGCGGCTACACCTTC. The rearrangement joins TRBV20-1 to TRBJ1-2, with 8 bases aligning to TRBD1. Germline V gene lookup returns CDR1 DFQATT and CDR2 SNEGSKA (reference sequence). V shed 6 bases and J 8 bases; nucleotides not matched to a gene: 11. The CDR3 extends over 13 amino acids.

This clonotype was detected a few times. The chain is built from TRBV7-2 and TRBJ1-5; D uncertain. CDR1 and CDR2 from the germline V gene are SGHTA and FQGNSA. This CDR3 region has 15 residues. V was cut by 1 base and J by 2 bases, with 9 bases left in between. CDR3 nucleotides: TGTGCCAGCAGCTTAGACCCTCTGGGCAATCAGCCCCAGCATTTT. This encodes CASSLDPLGNQPQHF. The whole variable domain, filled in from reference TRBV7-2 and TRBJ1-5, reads GAGVSQSPSNKVTEKGKDVELRCDPISGHTALYWYRQSLGQGLEFLIYFQGNSAPDKSGLPSDRFSAERTGGSVSTLTIQRTQQEDSAVYLCASSLDPLGNQPQHFGDGTRLSIL.

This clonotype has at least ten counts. This CDR3 is CASSEITGAAEKLFF. The CDR3 DNA sequence: TGTGCCAGCAGTGAAATAACGGGGGCGGCTGAAAAACTGTTTTTT. The J gene is TRBJ1-4, the V gene TRBV2; a possible D gene is TRBD1 (6 bases). The germline gives CDR1 SNHLY, CDR2 FYNNEI. Deletions cut 2 bases from V and 7 bases from J, with 14 bases between. The CDR3 length is 15 residues. Combining the CDR3 with reference TRBV2 and TRBJ1-4 gives the whole variable domain EPEVTQTPSHQVTQMGQEVILRCVPISNHLYFYWYRQILGQKVEFLVSFYNNEISEKSEIFDDQFSVERPDGSNFTLKIRSTKLEDSAMYFCASSEITGAAEKLFFGSGTQLSVL.

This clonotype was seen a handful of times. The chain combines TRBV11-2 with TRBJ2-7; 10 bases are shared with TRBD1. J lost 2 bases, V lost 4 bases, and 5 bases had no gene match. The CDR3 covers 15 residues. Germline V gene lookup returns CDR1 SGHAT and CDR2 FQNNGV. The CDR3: CASSSRTGGPYEQYV. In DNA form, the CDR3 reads TGTGCCAGCAGCTCCCGGACAGGGGGTCCCTACGAGCAGTACGTC.

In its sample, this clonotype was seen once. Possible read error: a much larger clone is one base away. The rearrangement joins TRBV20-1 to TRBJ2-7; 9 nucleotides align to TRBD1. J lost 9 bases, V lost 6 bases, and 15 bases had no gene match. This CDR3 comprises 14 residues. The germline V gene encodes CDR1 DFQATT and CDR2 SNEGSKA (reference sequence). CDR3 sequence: CSARPGQGVHGQYF. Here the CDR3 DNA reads TGCAGTGCCAGGCCGGGACAGGGCGTCCACGGGCAGTACTTC.

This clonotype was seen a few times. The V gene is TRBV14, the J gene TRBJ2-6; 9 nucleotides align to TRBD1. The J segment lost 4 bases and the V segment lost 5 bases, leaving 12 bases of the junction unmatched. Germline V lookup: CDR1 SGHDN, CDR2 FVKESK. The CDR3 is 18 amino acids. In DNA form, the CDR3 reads TGTGCCAGCAGCACACGGACAGGGGTGAGGTCGGGGGCCAACGTCCTGACTTTC. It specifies CASSTRTGVRSGANVLTF.

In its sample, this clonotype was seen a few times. In nucleotides, the CDR3 is TGTGCCAGCAGCCGGATGAACACTGAAGCTTTCTTT. Residues: CASSRMNTEAFF. This chain uses TRBV28 with TRBJ1-1; D is undetermined. CDR3 length: 12 residues. V was cut by 6 bases and J by 0 bases, with 5 bases left in between. The V gene's germline CDR1 is MDHEN and CDR2 SYDVKM.

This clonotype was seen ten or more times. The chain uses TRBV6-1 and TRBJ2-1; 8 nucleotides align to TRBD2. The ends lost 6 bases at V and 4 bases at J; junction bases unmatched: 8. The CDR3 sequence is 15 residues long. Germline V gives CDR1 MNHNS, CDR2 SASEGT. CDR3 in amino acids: CASRTTLAEYNEQFF. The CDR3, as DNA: TGTGCCAGCAGAACTACACTAGCGGAGTACAATGAGCAGTTCTTC.

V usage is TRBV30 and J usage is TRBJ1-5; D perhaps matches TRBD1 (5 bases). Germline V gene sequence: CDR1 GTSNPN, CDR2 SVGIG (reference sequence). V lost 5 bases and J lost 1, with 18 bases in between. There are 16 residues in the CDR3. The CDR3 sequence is CAWGDSGRQSNQPQHF. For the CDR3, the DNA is TGTGCCTGGGGGGATTCGGGACGGCAAAGCAATCAGCCCCAGCATTTT.

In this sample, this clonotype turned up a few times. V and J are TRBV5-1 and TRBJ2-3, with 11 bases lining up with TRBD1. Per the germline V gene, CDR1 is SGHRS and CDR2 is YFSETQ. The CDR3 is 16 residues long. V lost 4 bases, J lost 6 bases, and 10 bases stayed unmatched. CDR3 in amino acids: CASSLRTGGPSDTQYF. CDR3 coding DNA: TGCGCCAGCAGCCTTCGGACAGGGGGCCCAAGTGATACGCAGTATTTT.

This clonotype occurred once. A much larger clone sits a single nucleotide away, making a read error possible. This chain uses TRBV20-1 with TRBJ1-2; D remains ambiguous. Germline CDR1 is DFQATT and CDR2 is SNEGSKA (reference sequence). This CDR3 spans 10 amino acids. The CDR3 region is CSAFAYGHTF. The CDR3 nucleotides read TGCAGTGCTTTCGCGTATGGCCACACCTTC.

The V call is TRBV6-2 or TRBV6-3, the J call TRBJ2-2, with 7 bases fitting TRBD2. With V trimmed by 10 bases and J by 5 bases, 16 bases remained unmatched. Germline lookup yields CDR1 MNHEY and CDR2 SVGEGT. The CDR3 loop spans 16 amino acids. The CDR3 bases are TGTGCCACCGCGGGAGTTGGTATTCGAGAAACCGGGGAGCTGTTTTTT. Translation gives CATAGVGIRETGELFF.

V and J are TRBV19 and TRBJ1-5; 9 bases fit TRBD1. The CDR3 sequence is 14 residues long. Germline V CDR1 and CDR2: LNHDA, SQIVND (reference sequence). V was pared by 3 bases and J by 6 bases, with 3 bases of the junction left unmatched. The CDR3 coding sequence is TGTGCCAGTAGTATCGGACAGGGGCCTCAGCCCCAGCATTTT. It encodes CASSIGQGPQPQHF.

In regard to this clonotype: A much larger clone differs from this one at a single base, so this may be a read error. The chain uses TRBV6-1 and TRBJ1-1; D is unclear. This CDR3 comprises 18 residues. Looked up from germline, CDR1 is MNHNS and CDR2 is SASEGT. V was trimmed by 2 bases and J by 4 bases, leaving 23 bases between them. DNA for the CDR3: TGTGCCAGCAGTGAACTTGGCAGCAGAGAGACTATGAGCACTGAAGCTTTCTTT. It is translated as CASSELGSRETMSTEAFF.

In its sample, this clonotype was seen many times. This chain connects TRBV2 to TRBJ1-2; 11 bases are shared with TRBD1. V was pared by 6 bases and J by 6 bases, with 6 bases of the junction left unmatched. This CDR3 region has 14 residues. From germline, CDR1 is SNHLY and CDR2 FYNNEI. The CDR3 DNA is TGTGCCAGCAGGAGGGGGGACAGGGGGAATGGCTACACCTTC. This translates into CASRRGDRGNGYTF. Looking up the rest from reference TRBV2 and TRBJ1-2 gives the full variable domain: EPEVTQTPSHQVTQMGQEVILRCVPISNHLYFYWYRQILGQKVEFLVSFYNNEISEKSEIFDDQFSVERPDGSNFTLKIRSTKLEDSAMYFCASRRGDRGNGYTFGSGTRLTVV.

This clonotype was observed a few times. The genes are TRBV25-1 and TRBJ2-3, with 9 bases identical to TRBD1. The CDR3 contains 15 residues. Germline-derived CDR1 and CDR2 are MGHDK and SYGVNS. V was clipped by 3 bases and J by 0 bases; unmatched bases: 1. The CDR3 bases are TGTGCCAGCAGTGAGACAGGGGGGAGCACAGATACGCAGTATTTT. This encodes CASSETGGSTDTQYF.

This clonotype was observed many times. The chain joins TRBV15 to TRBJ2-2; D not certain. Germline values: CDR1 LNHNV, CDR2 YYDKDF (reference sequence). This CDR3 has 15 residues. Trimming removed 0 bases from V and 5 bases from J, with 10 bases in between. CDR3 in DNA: TGTGCCACCAGCAGAGAGCAGGCTGGGACCGGGGAGCTGTTTTTT. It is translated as CATSREQAGTGELFF.

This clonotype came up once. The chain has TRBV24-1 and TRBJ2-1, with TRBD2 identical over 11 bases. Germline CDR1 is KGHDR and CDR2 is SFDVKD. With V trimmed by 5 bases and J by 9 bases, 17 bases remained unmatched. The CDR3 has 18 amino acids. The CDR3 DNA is TGTGCCACCAGTGGCCACTCCGCTAGCGGGGGGATAGGTGGTGAGCAGTTCTTC. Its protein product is CATSGHSASGGIGGEQFF.

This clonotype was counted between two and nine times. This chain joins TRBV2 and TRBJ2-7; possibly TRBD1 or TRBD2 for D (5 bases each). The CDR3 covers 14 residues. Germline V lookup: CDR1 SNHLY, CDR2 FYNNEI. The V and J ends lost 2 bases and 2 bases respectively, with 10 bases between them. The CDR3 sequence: CASSESRGPYEQYV. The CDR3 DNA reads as TGTGCCAGCAGTGAATCTCGGGGCCCCTACGAGCAGTACGTC.

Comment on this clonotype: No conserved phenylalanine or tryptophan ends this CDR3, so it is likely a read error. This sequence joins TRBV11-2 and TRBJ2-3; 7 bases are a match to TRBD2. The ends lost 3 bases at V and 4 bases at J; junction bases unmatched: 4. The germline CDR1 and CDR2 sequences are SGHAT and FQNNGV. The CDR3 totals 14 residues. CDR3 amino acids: CASSFLAAADTQYL. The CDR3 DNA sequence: TGTGCCAGCAGCTTTCTAGCGGCGGCAGATACGCAGTATTTA.

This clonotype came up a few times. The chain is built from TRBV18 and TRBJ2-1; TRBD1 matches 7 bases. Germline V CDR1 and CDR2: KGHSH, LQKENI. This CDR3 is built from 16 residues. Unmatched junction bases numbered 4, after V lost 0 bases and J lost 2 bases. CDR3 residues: CASSPPPGGPYNEQFF. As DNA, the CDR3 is TGTGCCAGCTCACCACCCCCAGGGGGACCCTACAATGAGCAGTTCTTC.

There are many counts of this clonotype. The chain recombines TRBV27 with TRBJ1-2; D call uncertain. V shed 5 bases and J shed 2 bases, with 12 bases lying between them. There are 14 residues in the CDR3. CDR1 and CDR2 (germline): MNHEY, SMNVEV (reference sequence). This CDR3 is CASSRLQQNYGYTF. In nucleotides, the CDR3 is TGTGCCAGCAGTCGGCTACAGCAAAACTATGGCTACACCTTC.

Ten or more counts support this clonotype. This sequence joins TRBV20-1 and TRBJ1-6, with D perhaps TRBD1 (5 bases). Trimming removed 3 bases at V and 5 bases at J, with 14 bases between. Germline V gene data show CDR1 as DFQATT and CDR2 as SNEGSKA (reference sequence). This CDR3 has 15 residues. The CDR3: CSARIVGADNSPLHF. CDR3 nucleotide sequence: TGCAGTGCTAGGATTGTAGGGGCCGATAATTCACCCCTCCACTTT.

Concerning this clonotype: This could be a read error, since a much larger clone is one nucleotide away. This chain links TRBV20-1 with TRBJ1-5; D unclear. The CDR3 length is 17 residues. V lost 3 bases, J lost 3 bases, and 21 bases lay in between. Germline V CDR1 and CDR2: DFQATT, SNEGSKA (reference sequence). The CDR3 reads CSASGSGDPRFNQPQHF. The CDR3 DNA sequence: TGCAGTGCTAGTGGGTCCGGAGACCCAAGATTCAATCAGCCCCAGCATTTT.

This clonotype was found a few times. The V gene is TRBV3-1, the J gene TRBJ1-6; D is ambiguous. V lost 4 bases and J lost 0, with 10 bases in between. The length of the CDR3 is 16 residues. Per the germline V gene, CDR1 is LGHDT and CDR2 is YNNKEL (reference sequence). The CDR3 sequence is CASSLGVSSYNSPLHF. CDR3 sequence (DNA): TGTGCCAGCAGCCTCGGAGTTAGCTCCTATAATTCACCCCTCCACTTT. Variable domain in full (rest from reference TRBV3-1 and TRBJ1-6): DTAVSQTPKYLVTQMGNDKSIKCEQNLGHDTMYWYKQDSKKFLKIMFSYNNKELIINETVPNRFSPKSPDKAHLNLHINSLELGDSAVYFCASSLGVSSYNSPLHFGNGTRLTVT.

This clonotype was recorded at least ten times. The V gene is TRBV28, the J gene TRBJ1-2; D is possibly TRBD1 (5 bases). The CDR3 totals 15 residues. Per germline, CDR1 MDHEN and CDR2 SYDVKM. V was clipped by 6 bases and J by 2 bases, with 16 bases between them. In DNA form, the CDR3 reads TGTGCCAGCAGCTTTGGTGGGGGGATAAACTATGGCTACACCTTC. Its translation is CASSFGGGINYGYTF.

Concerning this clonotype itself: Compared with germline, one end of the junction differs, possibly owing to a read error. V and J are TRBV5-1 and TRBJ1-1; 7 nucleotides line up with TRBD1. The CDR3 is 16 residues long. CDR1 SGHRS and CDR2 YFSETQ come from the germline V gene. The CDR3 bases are TGCGACAGCAGCTTATTTAACAGGGGCCAAAACACTGAAGCTTTCTTT. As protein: CDSSLFNRGQNTEAFF.

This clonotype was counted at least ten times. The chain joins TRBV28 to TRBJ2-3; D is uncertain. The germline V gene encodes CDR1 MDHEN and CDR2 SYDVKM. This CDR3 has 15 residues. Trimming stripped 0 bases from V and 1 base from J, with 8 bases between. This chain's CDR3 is CASSLWGRGTDTQYF. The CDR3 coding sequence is TGTGCCAGCAGTTTATGGGGTAGAGGCACAGATACGCAGTATTTT.

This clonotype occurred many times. This CDR3 reads CSAREGGTDTGELFF. In DNA, the CDR3 is TGCAGTGCTAGAGAAGGCGGGACAGACACCGGGGAGCTGTTTTTT. V and J are TRBV20-1 and TRBJ2-2; D is possibly TRBD1 (7 bases). This CDR3 contains 15 residues. Germline CDR1 DFQATT, CDR2 SNEGSKA (reference sequence). Trimming shortened V by 0 bases and J by 3 bases, and 11 bases separated the two germline ends.

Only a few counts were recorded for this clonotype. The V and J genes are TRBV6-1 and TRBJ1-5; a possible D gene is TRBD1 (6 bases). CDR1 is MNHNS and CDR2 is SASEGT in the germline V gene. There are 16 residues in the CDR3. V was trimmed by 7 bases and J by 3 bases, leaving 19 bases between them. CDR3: CASMGGQAPFNQPQHF. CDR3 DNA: TGTGCCAGCATGGGGGGGCAGGCGCCTTTCAATCAGCCCCAGCATTTT.